These T cell receptor beta chains were read from a single sample in a study of Tregs in tolerant kidney transplant recipients. Some clones are missing from TCRdb's copy, which holds only in-frame ones; the method was immunoSEQ multiplex PCR. The sample comprises tens of thousands of clones, approximately 92% of which are singletons, and over 4% rests with the top ten. The sequenced sample consisted of CD8+ T cells from blood. The origin of the receptors is a human donor in good health. CDR3s include the opening cysteine and the closing phenylalanine or tryptophan. D genes are given only for firm matches. For some rows the clone size is stated as once, few or many, or as a class when expanded; others skip it.

DNA | CDR3 | J | D | V | size
TGTGCCAGCAGCCAAGAGAATAGGAGAGGCTACTATGGCTACACCTTC | CASSQENRRGYYGYTF | TRBJ1-2 | - | TRBV4-2 | once
TGTGCCAGCAGTCCCGACAGCACATCCTACGAGCAGTACTTC | CASSPDSTSYEQYF | TRBJ2-7 | - | TRBV6-5 | -
TGCGCCAGCAGCCGAGAAGGACTAGCGGGTTACGAGCAGTACTTC | CASSREGLAGYEQYF | TRBJ2-7 | TRBD2 | TRBV10-1 | -
TGCAGCGGCGGATTGAACACTGAAGCTTTCTTT | CSGGLNTEAFF | TRBJ1-1 | - | TRBV29-1 | -
TGTGCCAGCAGCCAAGAAACGAGGGGAAATTGGGCGATCTACAATGAGCAGTTCTTC | CASSQETRGNWAIYNEQFF | TRBJ2-1 | - | TRBV4-2 | -
TGTGCCACGAGGGACAGAAACACCGGGGAGCTGTTTTTT | CATRDRNTGELFF | TRBJ2-2 | TRBD1 | TRBV7-8 | -
TGTGCCAGCACTCTAGCGGGGTCCTACAATGAGCAGTTCTTC | CASTLAGSYNEQFF | TRBJ2-1 | TRBD2 | TRBV14 | -
TGTGCCAGCAGCTTCGGGGATAGCGTCGAGACCCAGTACTTC | CASSFGDSVETQYF | TRBJ2-5 | - | TRBV5-6 | once
TGTGCCAGCAGCTTCCGCTTGGGGACACGCGGGCTAACCGGGGAGCTGTTTTTT | CASSFRLGTRGLTGELFF | TRBJ2-2 | - | TRBV27 | -
TGTGCCAGCAGCTTATGGGTCCGCTCACCCCTCCACTTT | CASSLWVRSPLHF | TRBJ1-6 | - | TRBV7-8 | -
TGTGCCAGCAGCGAGGGGACAGCCATCCTAAGCTACACCTTC | CASSEGTAILSYTF | TRBJ1-2 | TRBD1 | TRBV9 | -
TGTGCCAGCAGCTTTGAACAGGGAAGCCGCTACGAGCAGTACTTC | CASSFEQGSRYEQYF | TRBJ2-7 | - | TRBV7-2 | -
TGTGCCAGCAGCGATACCGGGACAGGGACTGAAGCTTTCTTT | CASSDTGTGTEAFF | TRBJ1-1 | TRBD1 | TRBV6-4 | -
TGTGCCAGCAGCACGGATGCTTACGAGCAGTACTTC | CASSTDAYEQYF | TRBJ2-7 | - | TRBV11-3 | -
TGTGCCAGCACACAACGGGGGGCTTTCTACGAGCAGTACTTC | CASTQRGAFYEQYF | TRBJ2-7 | - | TRBV5-4 | -
TGTGCCAGCTCACCATTGGACAGGCCCTACGAGCAGTACTTC | CASSPLDRPYEQYF | TRBJ2-7 | TRBD1 | TRBV18 | -
TGTGCCAGCAGCTTAACCGGGACTAGTTTAGCGACCCAGTACTTC | CASSLTGTSLATQYF | TRBJ2-5 | TRBD2 | TRBV7-9 | once
TGCGCCAGCAGCCAAGATCAGAGGGTATTAGAGCAGTACTTC | CASSQDQRVLEQYF | TRBJ2-7 | - | TRBV4-1 | -
TGTGCCAGCAGCCTCGGGACAGGGGGAAACTATGGCTACACCTTC | CASSLGTGGNYGYTF | TRBJ1-2 | TRBD1 | TRBV6-5 | -
TGTGCCAGCTCACCACCGAACAGAGTAAACACTGAAGCTTTCTTT | CASSPPNRVNTEAFF | TRBJ1-1 | - | TRBV18 | -
TGTGCCAGCAGCCAGGGCCCCGGGACAGGGTGGCGCGAGCAGTACTTC | CASSQGPGTGWREQYF | TRBJ2-7 | TRBD1 | TRBV11-2 | -
TGCAGCGTAACGGACAGGGGTGACTATGGCTACACCTTC | CSVTDRGDYGYTF | TRBJ1-2 | TRBD1 | TRBV29-1 | -
TGTGCCAGCTCACTACCGGGACTAGCGGCCTCCTACGAGCAGTACTTC | CASSLPGLAASYEQYF | TRBJ2-7 | TRBD2 | TRBV18 | -
TGTGCCAGCAGTTACTCGCCTAGCGAGCCCTACGAGCAGTACTTC | CASSYSPSEPYEQYF | TRBJ2-7 | - | TRBV6-5 | many
TGTGCCACCAGCAGAGATCTCGGGGGGCTGGGCACCGGGGAGCTGTTTTTT | CATSRDLGGLGTGELFF | TRBJ2-2 | - | TRBV15 | -
TGTGCCAGCAGCTTCGTCACAAGTCCTTCACCCCTCCACTTT | CASSFVTSPSPLHF | TRBJ1-6 | - | TRBV5-4 | -
TGTGCCAGCAGCGCTAGACGGGACAGGGCATTGGAGACCCAGTACTTC | CASSARRDRALETQYF | TRBJ2-5 | TRBD1 | TRBV9 | -
TGTGCCAGCGGTGAGACCGAGTACACTGAAGCTTTCTTT | CASGETEYTEAFF | TRBJ1-1 | - | TRBV27 | -
TGTGCCTGGAGTGTACTATCCGGTTCACCCCTCCACTTT | CAWSVLSGSPLHF | TRBJ1-6 | - | TRBV30 | -
TGTGCCAGCAGCTCGCCGGGACAGGAAGAGGATGAGCAGTTCTTC | CASSSPGQEEDEQFF | TRBJ2-1 | TRBD1 | TRBV7-9 | -
TGTGCCAGTAGTTACGATCAGGGTGGGGCCTATGGCTACACCTTC | CASSYDQGGAYGYTF | TRBJ1-2 | - | TRBV19 | -
TGCGCCAGCAGTGCCGGGCTAGCGGGAGCCGGCGCCTACAATGAGCAGTTCTTC | CASSAGLAGAGAYNEQFF | TRBJ2-1 | TRBD2 | TRBV10-1 | -
TGTGCCAGCAGCTTAGACAGGGGTAGGGGCAATCAGCCCCAGCATTTT | CASSLDRGRGNQPQHF | TRBJ1-5 | TRBD1 | TRBV5-4 | -